Sequencing of this T cell receptor beta chain was carried out in a study of blood T cell repertoires in COVID-19. Whole-study context: Italy, Spain and the United States were the sources of the convalescent and acute COVID-19 samples.

Germline loops: CDR1 KGHDR, CDR2 SFDVKD. V was cut by 3 bases and J by 7 bases, with 19 bases left in between. This CDR3 contains 16 residues. As originally analysed: Reference gene primer amplification in the assay estimated nucleated cell counts. Sequenced by immunoSEQ multiplex PCR; TCRdb stores in-frame clones only, minus some. V, J and clone size are those of that table, while D and trimming were read from the DNA. The sample holds about 68,000 clones, roughly nine tenths seen once. Material: peripheral blood. The clonotype was recovered from a man aged 45-60 years with acute or convalescent COVID-19. The chain links TRBV24-1 to TRBJ2-3; D perhaps matches TRBD2 (6 bases). The CDR3 reads CATSDGGTPGLYTQYF. CDR3 sequence (DNA): TGTGCCACCAGTGATGGCGGGACTCCGGGACTGTATACGCAGTATTTT.